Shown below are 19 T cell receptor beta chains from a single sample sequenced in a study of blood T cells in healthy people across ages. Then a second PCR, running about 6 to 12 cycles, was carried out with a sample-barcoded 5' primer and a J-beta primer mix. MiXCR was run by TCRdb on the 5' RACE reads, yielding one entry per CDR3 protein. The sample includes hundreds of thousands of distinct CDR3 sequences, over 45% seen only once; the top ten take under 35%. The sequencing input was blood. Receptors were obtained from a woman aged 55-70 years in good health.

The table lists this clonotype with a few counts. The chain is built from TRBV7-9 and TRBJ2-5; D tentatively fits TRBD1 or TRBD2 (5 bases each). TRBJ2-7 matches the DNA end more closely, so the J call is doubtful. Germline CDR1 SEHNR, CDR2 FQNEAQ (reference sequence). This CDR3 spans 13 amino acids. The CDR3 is CASSLREGLEQYF. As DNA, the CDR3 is TGTGCCAGCAGCTTACGTGAGGGGCTCGAGCAGTACTTC.

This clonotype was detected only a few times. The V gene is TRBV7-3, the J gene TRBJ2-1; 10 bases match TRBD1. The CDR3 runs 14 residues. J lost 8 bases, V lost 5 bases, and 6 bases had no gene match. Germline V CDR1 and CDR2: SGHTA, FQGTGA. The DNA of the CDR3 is TGTGCCAGCAGCGTTCGACAGGGGGCAGATGAGCAGTTCTTC. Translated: CASSVRQGADEQFF.

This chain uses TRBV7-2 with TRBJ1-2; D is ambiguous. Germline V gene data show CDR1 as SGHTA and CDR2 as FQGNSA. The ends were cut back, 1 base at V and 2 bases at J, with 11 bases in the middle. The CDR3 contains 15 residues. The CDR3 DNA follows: TGTGCCAGCAGCTTAGGGGAACAGATAAACTATGGCTACACCTTC. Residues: CASSLGEQINYGYTF. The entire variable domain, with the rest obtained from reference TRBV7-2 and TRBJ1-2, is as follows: GAGVSQSPSNKVTEKGKDVELRCDPISGHTALYWYRQSLGQGLEFLIYFQGNSAPDKSGLPSDRFSAERTGGSVSTLTIQRTQQEDSAVYLCASSLGEQINYGYTFGSGTRLTVV.

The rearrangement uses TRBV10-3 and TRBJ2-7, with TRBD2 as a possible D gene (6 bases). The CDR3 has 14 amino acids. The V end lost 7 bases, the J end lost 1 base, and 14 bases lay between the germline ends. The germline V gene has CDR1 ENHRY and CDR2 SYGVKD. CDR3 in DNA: TGTGCCATCAAATCGGGAGAGGTTTCCTACGAGCAGTACTTC. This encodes CAIKSGEVSYEQYF.

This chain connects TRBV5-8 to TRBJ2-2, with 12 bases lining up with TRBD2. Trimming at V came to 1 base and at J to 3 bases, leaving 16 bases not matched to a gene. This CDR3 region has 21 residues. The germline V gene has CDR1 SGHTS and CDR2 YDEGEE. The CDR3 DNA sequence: TGTGCCAGCAGCTTGTTCGCGACTAGCGGGAGTGACGGGCACCACACCGGGGAGCTGTTTTTT. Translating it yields CASSLFATSGSDGHHTGELFF.

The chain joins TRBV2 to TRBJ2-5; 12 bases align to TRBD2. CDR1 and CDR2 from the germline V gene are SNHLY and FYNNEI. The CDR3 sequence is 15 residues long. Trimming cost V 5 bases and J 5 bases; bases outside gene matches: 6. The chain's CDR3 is CASSRTSGIGETQYF. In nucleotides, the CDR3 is TGTGCCAGCAGTCGGACTAGCGGGATAGGCGAGACCCAGTACTTC.

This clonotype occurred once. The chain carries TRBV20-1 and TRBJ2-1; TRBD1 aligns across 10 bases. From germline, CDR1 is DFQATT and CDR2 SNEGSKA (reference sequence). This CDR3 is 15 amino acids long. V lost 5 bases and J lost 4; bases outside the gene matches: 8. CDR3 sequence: CSADKGQGPYNEQFF. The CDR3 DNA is TGCAGTGCTGATAAGGGACAGGGGCCTTACAATGAGCAGTTCTTC.

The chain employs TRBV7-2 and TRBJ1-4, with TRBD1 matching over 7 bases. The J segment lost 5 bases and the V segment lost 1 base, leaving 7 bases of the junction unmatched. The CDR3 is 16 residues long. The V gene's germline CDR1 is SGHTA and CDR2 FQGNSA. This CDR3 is CASSLEYGRGNEKLFF. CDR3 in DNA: TGTGCCAGCAGCTTAGAGTATGGCAGGGGGAATGAAAAACTGTTTTTT. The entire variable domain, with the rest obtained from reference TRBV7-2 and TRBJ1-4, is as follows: GAGVSQSPSNKVTEKGKDVELRCDPISGHTALYWYRQSLGQGLEFLIYFQGNSAPDKSGLPSDRFSAERTGGSVSTLTIQRTQQEDSAVYLCASSLEYGRGNEKLFFGSGTQLSVL.

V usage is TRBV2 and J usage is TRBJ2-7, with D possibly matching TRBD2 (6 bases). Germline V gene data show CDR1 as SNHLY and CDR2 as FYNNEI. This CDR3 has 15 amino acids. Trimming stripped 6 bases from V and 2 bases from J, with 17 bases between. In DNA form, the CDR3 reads TGTGCCAGCAGCGCCCGACTAGATACAACCTACGAGCAGTACTTC. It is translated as CASSARLDTTYEQYF.

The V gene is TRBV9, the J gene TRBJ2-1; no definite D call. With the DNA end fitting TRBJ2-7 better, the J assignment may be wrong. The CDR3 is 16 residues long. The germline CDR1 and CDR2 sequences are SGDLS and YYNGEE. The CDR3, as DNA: TGTGCCAGCAGCGTGATGGAGAGCCCCTCCTACAATGAGCAGTACTTC. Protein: CASSVMESPSYNEQYF.

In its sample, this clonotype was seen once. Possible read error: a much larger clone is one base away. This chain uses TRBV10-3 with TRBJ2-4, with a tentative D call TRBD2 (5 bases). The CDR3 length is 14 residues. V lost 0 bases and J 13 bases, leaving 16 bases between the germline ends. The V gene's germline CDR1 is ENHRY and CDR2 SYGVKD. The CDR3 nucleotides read TGTGCCATCAGTGAGTCAGGAGGACTCAATGAGCAGTACTTC. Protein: CAISESGGLNEQYF.

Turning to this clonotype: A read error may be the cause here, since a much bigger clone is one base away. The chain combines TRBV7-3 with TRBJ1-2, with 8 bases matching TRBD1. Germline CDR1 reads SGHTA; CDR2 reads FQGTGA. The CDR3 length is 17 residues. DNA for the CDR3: TGTGCCAGCAGCCCAAATACCGTCGGACAGGGTGTACGGGGCTGCACCTTC. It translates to CASSPNTVGQGVRGCTF.

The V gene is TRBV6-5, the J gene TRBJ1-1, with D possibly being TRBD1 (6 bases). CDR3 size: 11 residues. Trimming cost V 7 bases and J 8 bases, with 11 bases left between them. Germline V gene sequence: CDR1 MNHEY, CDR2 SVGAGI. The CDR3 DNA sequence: TGTGCCAGCAAGAGAGACAGGGAAGCTTTCTTT. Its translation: CASKRDREAFF.

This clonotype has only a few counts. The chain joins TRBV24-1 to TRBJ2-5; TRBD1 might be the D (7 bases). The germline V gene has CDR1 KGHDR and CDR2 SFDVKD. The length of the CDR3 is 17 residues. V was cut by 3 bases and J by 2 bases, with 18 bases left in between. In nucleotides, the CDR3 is TGTGCCACCAGTGATATGGGAGGAACAGGGGCGCAAGAGACCCAGTACTTC. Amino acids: CATSDMGGTGAQETQYF.

The CDR3 region has the DNA TGTGCCAGCATTAGAGGGAGGGCCCGGGGGTTAGAGACCCAGTACTTC. Amino acids: CASIRGRARGLETQYF. The V call is TRBV28, the J call TRBJ2-5, with 7 bases lining up with TRBD2. The length of the CDR3 is 16 residues. The V and J ends lost 7 bases and 4 bases, in that order; junction bases with no gene match: 15. The germline CDR1 and CDR2 sequences are MDHEN and SYDVKM. Drawing the rest from reference TRBV28 and TRBJ2-5, the complete variable domain is DVKVTQSSRYLVKRTGEKVFLECVQDMDHENMFWYRQDPGLGLRLIYFSYDVKMKEKGDIPEGYSVSREKKERFSLILESASTNQTSMYLCASIRGRARGLETQYFGPGTRLLVL.

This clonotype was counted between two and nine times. The CDR3 DNA reads as TGCGCCAGCAGACCCCGGACTAGCGGGAGGGCCGAGCAGTACTTC. Residues: CASRPRTSGRAEQYF. The chain recombines TRBV5-1 with TRBJ2-4, with 15 positions matching TRBD2. Near its end, the DNA agrees better with TRBJ2-7, so the J call may be wrong. Germline V lookup: CDR1 SGHRS, CDR2 YFSETQ. The CDR3 is 15 residues long.

DNA of the CDR3: TGTGCCAGCAACCCGACAGGAGATTACAATGAGCAGTTCTTC. Residues: CASNPTGDYNEQFF. J is TRBJ2-1 and V is TRBV6-6, with a possible D match to TRBD1 (6 bases). The length of the CDR3 is 14 residues. Per germline, CDR1 MNHNY and CDR2 SVGAGI (reference sequence). V lost 7 bases, J lost 4 bases, and 14 bases lay in between.

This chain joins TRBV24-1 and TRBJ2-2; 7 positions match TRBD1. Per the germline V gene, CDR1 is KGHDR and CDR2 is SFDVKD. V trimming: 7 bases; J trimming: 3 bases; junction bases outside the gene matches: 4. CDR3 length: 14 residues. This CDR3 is CATRETGDTGELFF. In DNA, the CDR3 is TGTGCCACCAGAGAAACAGGGGACACCGGGGAGCTGTTTTTT.

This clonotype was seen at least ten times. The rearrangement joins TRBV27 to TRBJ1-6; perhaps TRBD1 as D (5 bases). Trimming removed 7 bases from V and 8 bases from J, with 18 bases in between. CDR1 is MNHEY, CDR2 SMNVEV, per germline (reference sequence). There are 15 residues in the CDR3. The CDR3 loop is CASTRGGTLHSPLHF. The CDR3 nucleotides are TGTGCCAGCACTCGAGGAGGGACGTTGCATTCACCCCTCCACTTT.